This TCR beta chain was sequenced in a study of blood T cell repertoires in COVID-19. Study-level information: T cells, B-cell-depleted T cells, or PBMCs provided the cDNA or gDNA that served as material.

The V gene lost 4 bases and the J gene lost 4 bases, with 11 bases spanning the gap. CDR3 length: 13 amino acids. Germline V CDR1 and CDR2: GTSNPN, SVGIG (reference sequence). Profiling relied on immunoSEQ multiplex PCR, and the TCRdb table lists in-frame clones only, not all of them. The repertoire includes about 280,000 clones, 86% of them detected once, and about 2.2% sits in the top ten. This rearrangement joins TRBV30 to TRBJ1-3; D remains ambiguous. This clonotype was sampled from a woman in her twenties or thirties who had recovered from COVID-19. Sequenced input: peripheral blood. The DNA of the CDR3 is TGTGCCTGGAACCCTCGTAGCGGAAACACCATATATTTT. Amino acids: CAWNPRSGNTIYF.